These 8 T cell receptor beta chains originate from one sample sequenced in a study of blood T cell repertoires in COVID-19. TCRdb's copy holds only in-frame clones and misses some; the assay was immunoSEQ multiplex PCR. In the table there are hundreds of thousands of clones, about 89% of which are singletons. The sequenced sample was peripheral blood. The source of these receptors is a woman under 40 with acute or convalescent COVID-19.

The chain couples TRBV5-1 to TRBJ1-2, with D possibly TRBD1 on 6 matching bases. Between the trimmed V and J ends, which lost 4 bases and 3 bases, there was a span of 25 bases. This CDR3 has 18 amino acids. The germline V gene encodes CDR1 SGHRS and CDR2 YFSETQ. CDR3 DNA sequence: TGCGCCAGCAGCCCAACGGGGCAGGGGCCTCCTGGGGACTATGGCTACACCTTC. It is translated as CASSPTGQGPPGDYGYTF.

As to this clone: The identical CDR3 is also encoded by other nucleotide sequences in the sample. This chain joins TRBV9 and TRBJ2-5, with 10 bases identical to TRBD2. The V gene's germline CDR1 is SGDLS and CDR2 YYNGEE. The junction had 3 bases not matched to a gene; V was cut back by 2 bases and J by 2 bases. The CDR3 covers 15 residues. CDR3 nucleotides: TGTGCCAGCAGCGTCCGAGCGGGGGGGCAAGAGACCCAGTACTTC. Translating it yields CASSVRAGGQETQYF.

The CDR3 nucleotides are TGTGCCTGGAGTGCCCCAGCGTCCTACACAGATACGCAGTATTTT. Its protein is CAWSAPASYTDTQYF. This sequence joins TRBV30 and TRBJ2-3; D not certain. Germline assignment: CDR1 GTSNPN and CDR2 SVGIG (reference sequence). The V end lost 1 base, the J end lost 2 bases, and 13 bases lay between the germline ends. The CDR3 is 15 amino acids.

V usage is TRBV5-1 and J usage is TRBJ1-4, with D maybe TRBD1 (5 bases). Per the germline V gene, CDR1 is SGHRS and CDR2 is YFSETQ. CDR3 length: 14 residues. Trimming left V 5 bases short and J 8 bases short, with 16 bases between. DNA for the CDR3: TGCGCCAGCAGTAAAGGCGGTCAGGGCGAAAAACTGTTTTTT. It is translated as CASSKGGQGEKLFF.

The chain links TRBV7-9 to TRBJ2-3, with D unresolved. Germline V gene data show CDR1 as SEHNR and CDR2 as FQNEAQ (reference sequence). V was trimmed by 6 bases and J by 5 bases, leaving 3 bases between them. This CDR3 comprises 10 residues. Here the CDR3 reads CASSLDTQYF. In nucleotides, the CDR3 is TGTGCCAGCAGTCTAGATACGCAGTATTTT. The full variable domain, in which reference TRBV7-9 and TRBJ2-3 provide the parts outside the CDR3, is DTGVSQNPRHKITKRGQNVTFRCDPISEHNRLYWYRQTLGQGPEFLTYFQNEAQLEKSRLLSDRFSAERPKGSFSTLEIQRTEQGDSAMYLCASSLDTQYFGPGTRLTVL.

This chain connects TRBV5-1 to TRBJ2-2; TRBD1 matches 9 bases. Trimming took 3 bases from V and 7 from J; bases not matched to a gene: 7. The CDR3 is 15 amino acids. Germline V gene sequence: CDR1 SGHRS, CDR2 YFSETQ. Written as DNA, the CDR3 is TGCGCCAGCAGCTACGTACAGGGGGCTAGCGGGGAGCTGTTTTTT. Protein: CASSYVQGASGELFF. The full variable domain, in which reference TRBV5-1 and TRBJ2-2 provide the parts outside the CDR3, is KAGVTQTPRYLIKTRGQQVTLSCSPISGHRSVSWYQQTPGQGLQFLFEYFSETQRNKGNFPGRFSGRQFSNSRSEMNVSTLELGDSALYLCASSYVQGASGELFFGEGSRLTVL.

The genes are TRBV6-1 and TRBJ2-5; tentatively, D is TRBD1 (6 bases). V lost 3 bases and J lost 5, with 10 bases in between. The germline gives CDR1 MNHNS, CDR2 SASEGT. The CDR3 has 13 residues. CDR3 nucleotide sequence: TGTGCCAGCAGTGATGGGGGCTCGGAGACCCAGTACTTC. As protein: CASSDGGSETQYF.

The chain combines TRBV6-5 with TRBJ2-7, with 7 bases lining up with TRBD1. Germline V gene sequence: CDR1 MNHEY, CDR2 SVGAGI. The CDR3 length is 14 residues. Unmatched junction bases numbered 5, after V lost 6 bases and J lost 0 bases. Here the CDR3 reads CASRTGTASYEQYF. The CDR3 nucleotides are TGTGCCAGCAGGACCGGGACAGCCTCCTACGAGCAGTACTTC.